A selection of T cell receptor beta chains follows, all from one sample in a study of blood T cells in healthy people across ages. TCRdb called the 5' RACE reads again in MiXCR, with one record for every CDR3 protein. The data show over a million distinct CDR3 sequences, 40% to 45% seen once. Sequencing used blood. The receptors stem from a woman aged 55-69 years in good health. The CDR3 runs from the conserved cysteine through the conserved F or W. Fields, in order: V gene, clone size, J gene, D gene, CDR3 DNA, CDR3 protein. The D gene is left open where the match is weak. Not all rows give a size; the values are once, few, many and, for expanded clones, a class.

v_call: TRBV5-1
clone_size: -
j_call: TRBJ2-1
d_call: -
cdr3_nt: TGCGCCAGCAGCTCGGTACACGGGGCTCGGCAAATCAATGAGCAGTTCTTC
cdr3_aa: CASSSVHGARQINEQFF

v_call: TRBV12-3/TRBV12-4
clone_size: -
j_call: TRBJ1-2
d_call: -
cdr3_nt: TGTGCCAGCAGTTTGTTACCGGGGAGCTACACCTTC
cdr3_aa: CASSLLPGSYTF

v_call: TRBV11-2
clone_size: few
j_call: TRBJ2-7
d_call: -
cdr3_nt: TGTGCCAGCAGCTTAAAAGGGAGTGTCGGGCATAGCTCCTACGAGCAGTACTTC
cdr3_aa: CASSLKGSVGHSSYEQYF

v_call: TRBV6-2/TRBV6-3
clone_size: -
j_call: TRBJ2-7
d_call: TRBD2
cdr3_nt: TGTGCCAGCAGTTATCGCCAGACTAGCGGCGCCTACGAGCAGTACTTC
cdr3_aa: CASSYRQTSGAYEQYF

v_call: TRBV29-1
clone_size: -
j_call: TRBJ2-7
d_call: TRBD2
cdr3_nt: TGCAGCGTTGAACTAGCGGGAGGCACTTTCTCCTACGAGCAGTACTTC
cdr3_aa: CSVELAGGTFSYEQYF

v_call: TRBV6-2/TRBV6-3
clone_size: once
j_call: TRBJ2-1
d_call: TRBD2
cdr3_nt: TGTGCCAGCAGTTACCCGAGGACTAGCGAGGCTTTGAGCTCCTACAATGAGCAGTTCTTC
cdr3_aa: CASSYPRTSEALSSYNEQFF

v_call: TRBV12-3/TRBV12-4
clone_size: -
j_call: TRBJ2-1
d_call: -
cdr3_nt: TGTGCCAGCAGTTCGGATCGAAGCAATGAGCAGTTCTTC
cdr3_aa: CASSSDRSNEQFF

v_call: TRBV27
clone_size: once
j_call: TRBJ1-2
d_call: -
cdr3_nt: TGTGCCAGCACCTCGGGCAGGCGCTATGGCTACACCTTC
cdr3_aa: CASTSGRRYGYTF

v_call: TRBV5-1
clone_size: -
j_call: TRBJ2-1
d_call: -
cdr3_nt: TGCGCCAGCAGCCGAAACGGCCCAGATCAAGAGACCCAGTTCTTC
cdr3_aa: CASSRNGPDQETQFF

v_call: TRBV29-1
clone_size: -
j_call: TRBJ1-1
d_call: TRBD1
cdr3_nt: TGCAGCGTTCAGGACAGGACGAACACTGAAGCTTTCTTT
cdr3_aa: CSVQDRTNTEAFF

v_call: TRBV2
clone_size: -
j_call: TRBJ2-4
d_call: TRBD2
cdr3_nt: TGTGCCACACGGACTAGCGGGAGTGGGGCCAAAAACATTCAGTACTTC
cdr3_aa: CATRTSGSGAKNIQYF

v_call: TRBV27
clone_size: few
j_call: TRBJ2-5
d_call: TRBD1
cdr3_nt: TGTGCCAGCAGCCAGGGACAGACAATTCAAGAGACCCAGTACTTC
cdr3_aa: CASSQGQTIQETQYF

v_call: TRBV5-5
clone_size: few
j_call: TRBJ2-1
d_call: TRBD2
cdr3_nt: TGTGCCAGCAGCATCACCGGGACTAGCGGGAGCGGGGGGAATGAGCAGTTCTTC
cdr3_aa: CASSITGTSGSGGNEQFF

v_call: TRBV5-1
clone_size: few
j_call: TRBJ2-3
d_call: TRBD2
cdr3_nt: TGCGCCAGCAGCTTGATGTCCAGCGGGAGGGGGAATACGCAGTATTTT
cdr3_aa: CASSLMSSGRGNTQYF

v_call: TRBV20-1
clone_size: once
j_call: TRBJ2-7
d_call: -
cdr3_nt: TGCAGTGCCCGACCCGCGAGGGCCTACAATGAGCAGTACTTC
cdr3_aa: CSARPARAYNEQYF

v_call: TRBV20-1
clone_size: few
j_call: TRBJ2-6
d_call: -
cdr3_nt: TGCAGTGCTAGAGTCATCTCTGGGGCCAACGTCCTGACTTTC
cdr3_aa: CSARVISGANVLTF

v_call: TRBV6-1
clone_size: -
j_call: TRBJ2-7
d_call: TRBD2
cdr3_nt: TGTGCCAGCAGCCCGGGGGTAGCGGGAGGACCTCCCTACGAGCAGTACTTC
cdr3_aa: CASSPGVAGGPPYEQYF

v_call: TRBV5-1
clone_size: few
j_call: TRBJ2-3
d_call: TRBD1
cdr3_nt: TGCGCCAGCAGCTGGAGGACCGGGACAGGGGTGGCAGATACGCAGTATTTT
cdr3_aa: CASSWRTGTGVADTQYF

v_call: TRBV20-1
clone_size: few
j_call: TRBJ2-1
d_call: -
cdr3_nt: TGCAGTGCCACACCGGACAGAGCGAGCTCCTACAATGAGCAGTTCTTC
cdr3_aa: CSATPDRASSYNEQFF

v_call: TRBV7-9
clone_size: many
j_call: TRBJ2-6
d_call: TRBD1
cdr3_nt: TGTGCCAGCAGCTCGGGACAGGCGAGCTCTGGGGCCAACGTCCTGACTTTC
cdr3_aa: CASSSGQASSGANVLTF

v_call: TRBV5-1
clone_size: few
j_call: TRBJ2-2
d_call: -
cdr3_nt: TGCGCCAGCAGCACCCAGGGGAGCACCGGGGAGCTGTTTTTT
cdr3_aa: CASSTQGSTGELFF

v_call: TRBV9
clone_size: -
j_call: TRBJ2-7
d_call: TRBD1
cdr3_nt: TGTGCCAGCAGCGTAGGGGACAGCAGCTCCTACGAGCAGTACTTC
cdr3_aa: CASSVGDSSSYEQYF

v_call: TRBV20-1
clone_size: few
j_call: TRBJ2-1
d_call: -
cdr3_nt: TGCAGTCTTACAGGGAGCTCCTACAATGAGCAGTTCTTC
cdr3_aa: CSLTGSSYNEQFF

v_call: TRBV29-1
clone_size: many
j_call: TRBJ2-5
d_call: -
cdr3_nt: TGCAGCGTTGTGGGGCAGTCCTACCAAGAGACCCAGTACTTC
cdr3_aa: CSVVGQSYQETQYF

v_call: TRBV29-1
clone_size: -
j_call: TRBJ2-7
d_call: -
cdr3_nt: TGCAGCGTTGGCTCCTGCGAGCAGTACTTC
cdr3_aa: CSVGSCEQYF

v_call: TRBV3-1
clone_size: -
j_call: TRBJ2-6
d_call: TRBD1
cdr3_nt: TGTGCCAGCAGCCAAGCCGGGACAGGACTCTCTGGGGCCAACGTCCTGACTTTC
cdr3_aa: CASSQAGTGLSGANVLTF

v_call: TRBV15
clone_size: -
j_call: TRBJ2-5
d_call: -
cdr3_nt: TGTGCCACCAGCCGCGAAAAAGGGGGATGGTCCTTAGAGACCCAGTACTTC
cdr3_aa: CATSREKGGWSLETQYF

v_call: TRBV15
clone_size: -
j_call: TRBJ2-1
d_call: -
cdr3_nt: TGTGCCACCAGCAGGAGGGGACAAGTTTACAATGAGCAGTTCTTC
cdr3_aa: CATSRRGQVYNEQFF

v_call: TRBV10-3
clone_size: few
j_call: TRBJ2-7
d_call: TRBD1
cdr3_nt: TGTGCCATCAGTGAGTCGGGAAGAACTACAGGGGGCGAGCAGTACTTC
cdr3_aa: CAISESGRTTGGEQYF

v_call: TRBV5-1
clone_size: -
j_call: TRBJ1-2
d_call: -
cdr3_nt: TGCGCCAGCAGCTTAGACACCTTC
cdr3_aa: CASSLDTF

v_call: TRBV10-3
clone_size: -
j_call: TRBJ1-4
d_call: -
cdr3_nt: TGTGCCAGCAGCGGGACGCCTCCCGAAAAACTGTTTTTT
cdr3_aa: CASSGTPPEKLFF

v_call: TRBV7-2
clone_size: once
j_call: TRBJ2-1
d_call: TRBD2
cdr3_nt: TGTGCCAGCAGCCGACGGACTAGCGGGGGGAAGTACAATGAGCAGTTCTTC
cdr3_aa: CASSRRTSGGKYNEQFF

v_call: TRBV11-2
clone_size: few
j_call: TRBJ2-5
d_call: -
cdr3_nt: TGTGCCAGCAATAGACGACTTGACGAAGAGACCCAGTACTTC
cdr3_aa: CASNRRLDEETQYF

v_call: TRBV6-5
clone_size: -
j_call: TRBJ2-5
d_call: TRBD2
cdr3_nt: TGTGCCACCCTAGCGGGAGAGACCCAGTACTTC
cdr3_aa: CATLAGETQYF

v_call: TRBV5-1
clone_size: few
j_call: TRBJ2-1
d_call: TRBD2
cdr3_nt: TGCGCCAGCACCCCAGCGGGAGAGAGCAATGAGCAGTTCTTC
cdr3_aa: CASTPAGESNEQFF

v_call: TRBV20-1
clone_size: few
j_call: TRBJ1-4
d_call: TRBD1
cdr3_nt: TGCAGTGCTAGAGATCGGGGACAGGAGACTAACGAAAAACTGTTTTTT
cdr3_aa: CSARDRGQETNEKLFF

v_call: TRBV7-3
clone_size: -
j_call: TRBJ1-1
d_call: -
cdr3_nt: TGTGCCAGCAGCGCAAGCGGCAGAACAAACACTGAAGCTTTCTTT
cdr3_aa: CASSASGRTNTEAFF

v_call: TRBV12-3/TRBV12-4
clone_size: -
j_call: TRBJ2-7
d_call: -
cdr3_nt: TGTGCCAGCAGTCTAAAGGGGCACGAGCAGTACTTC
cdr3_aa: CASSLKGHEQYF

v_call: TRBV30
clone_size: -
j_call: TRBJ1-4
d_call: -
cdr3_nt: TGTGCCTGGAGCGATACCCAGGGAGCCCCTGAAAAACTGTTTTTT
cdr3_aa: CAWSDTQGAPEKLFF

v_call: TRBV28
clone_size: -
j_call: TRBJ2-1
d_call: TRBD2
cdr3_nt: TGTGCCAGCAGTTTGACGTCCGGGAGGGCCTTGTGGGGTGAGCAGTTCTTC
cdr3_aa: CASSLTSGRALWGEQFF

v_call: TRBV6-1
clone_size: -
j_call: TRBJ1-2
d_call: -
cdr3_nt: TGTGCCAGCAGTGAAGTGCCTCTAGAATCTCGGGATGGCTACACCTTC
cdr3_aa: CASSEVPLESRDGYTF

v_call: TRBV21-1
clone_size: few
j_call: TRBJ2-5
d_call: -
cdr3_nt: TGTGCCAGCAGCAGGGGGGAGACTCCCCGGGAGACCCAGTACTTC
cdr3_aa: CASSRGETPRETQYF

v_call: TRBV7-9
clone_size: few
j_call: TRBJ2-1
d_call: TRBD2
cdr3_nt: TGTGCCAGCAGTCGTAGCGGGAGCCATGAGCAGTTCTTC
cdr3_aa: CASSRSGSHEQFF

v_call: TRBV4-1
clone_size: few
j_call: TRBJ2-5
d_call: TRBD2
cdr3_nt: TGCGCCAGCAGCCAAGATGAGGGTAGCGGGAGGTGGAAGACCCAGTACTTC
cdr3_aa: CASSQDEGSGRWKTQYF